This entry lists 21 T cell receptor beta chains sequenced from one sample in a study of beta chain features in type 1 diabetes. Overall study findings and caveats: Moderate yet significant TCRB CDR3 shortening was seen in Type 1 diabetes patients in all four CD4+ subsets.

Reverse transcribing all isolated RNA meant expressed TCRB transcripts were sequenced. Produced via immunoSEQ multiplex PCR; TCRdb's table is partial and in-frame only. Of 100,000 to 150,000 clones in the sample, around 10% were seen once. No cognate antigen is known for these TCRs. The sample taken for sequencing was central memory CD4+ T cells from blood. The receptors come from a man between 25 and 39 years old with type 1 diabetes.

As concerns this clone: The sample has other DNA sequences that encode this CDR3 too. The chain uses TRBV7-9 and TRBJ1-6; 10 bases fit TRBD1. CDR3 length equals 14 residues. Germline V gives CDR1 SEHNR, CDR2 FQNEAQ (reference sequence). After removal of 4 bases from V and 7 bases from J, the junction contained 1 base not matched to a gene. In nucleotides, the CDR3 is TGTGCCAGCAGCTGGGGACAGGGGAATTCACCCCTCCACTTT. Its translation: CASSWGQGNSPLHF.

This clone was seen a handful of times. This sequence joins TRBV7-9 and TRBJ2-1; 10 nucleotides match TRBD1. There are 15 residues in the CDR3. Germline trimming cut 4 bases from V and 6 bases from J; bases unmatched to any gene: 6. CDR1 SEHNR and CDR2 FQNEAQ come from the germline V gene (reference sequence). The CDR3 DNA reads as TGTGCCAGCAGCTCGACCGGGACAGGGGCCAATGAGCAGTTCTTC. Translated, it gives CASSSTGTGANEQFF.

The J gene is TRBJ1-1, the V gene TRBV7-9, with TRBD1 matching 7 bases. CDR1 and CDR2 from the germline V gene are SEHNR and FQNEAQ (reference sequence). After removal of 5 bases from V and 2 bases from J, the junction contained 14 bases not matched to a gene. There are 17 residues in the CDR3. CDR3 amino acids: CASSIGTGVGPNTEAFF. The CDR3 bases are TGTGCCAGCAGCATCGGAACAGGGGTAGGGCCAAACACTGAAGCTTTCTTT. Variable domain in full (rest from reference TRBV7-9 and TRBJ1-1): DTGVSQNPRHKITKRGQNVTFRCDPISEHNRLYWYRQTLGQGPEFLTYFQNEAQLEKSRLLSDRFSAERPKGSFSTLEIQRTEQGDSAMYLCASSIGTGVGPNTEAFFGQGTRLTVV.

This clone has more than one count but fewer than ten. The rearrangement joins TRBV28 to TRBJ1-2, with D unclear. The V end lost 6 bases, the J end lost 7 bases, and 18 bases lay between the germline ends. This CDR3 has 14 residues. CDR1 and CDR2 from the germline V gene are MDHEN and SYDVKM. The CDR3 DNA is TGTGCCAGCAGACCTCTCCTGCGGGAGGGTGGCTACACCTTC. Protein: CASRPLLREGGYTF.

CDR3 loop: CASGFSLSSGNTDTQYF. The CDR3 region has the DNA TGTGCTAGTGGTTTTAGCCTCTCTAGCGGCAACACAGATACGCAGTATTTT. The chain combines TRBV12-5 with TRBJ2-3; 7 bases agree with TRBD2. Per the germline V gene, CDR1 is LGHNT and CDR2 is FRNRAP. J lost 2 bases, V lost 3 bases, and 11 bases had no gene match. There are 17 residues in the CDR3.

This clone appeared a few times. The chain carries TRBV18 and TRBJ1-2; TRBD1 might be the D (6 bases). Trimming removed 6 bases at V and 0 bases at J, with 17 bases between. The germline V gene has CDR1 KGHSH and CDR2 LQKENI. This CDR3 is 16 amino acids long. The CDR3 loop reads CASSRGGITPNYGYTF. The CDR3 region has the DNA TGTGCCAGCTCCCGAGGGGGAATAACCCCTAACTATGGCTACACCTTC.

This clone was counted between two and nine times. V usage is TRBV5-4 and J usage is TRBJ2-2; 7 bases match TRBD1. CDR1 and CDR2 (germline): SGHNT, YYREEE (reference sequence). CDR3 size: 14 residues. J gave up 7 bases and V 3 bases, and 6 bases lay outside the gene matches. The CDR3 coding sequence is TGTGCCAGCAGCTCGGGACAGCGGAACGGGGAGCTGTTTTTT. Translating it yields CASSSGQRNGELFF. The full variable domain, completed using reference TRBV5-4 and TRBJ2-2, is ETGVTQSPTHLIKTRGQQVTLRCSSQSGHNTVSWYQQALGQGPQFIFQYYREEENGRGNFPPRFSGLQFPNYSSELNVNALELDDSALYLCASSSGQRNGELFFGEGSRLTVL.

This clone was seen more than once but under ten times. The chain has TRBV5-1 and TRBJ2-7; 7 nucleotides agree with TRBD2. This CDR3 comprises 17 residues. The V gene's germline CDR1 is SGHRS and CDR2 YFSETQ. Unmatched junction bases numbered 12, after V lost 1 base and J lost 2 bases. For the CDR3, the DNA is TGCGCCAGCAGCTTGTCGGGGAGGGTAGCATCAACCTACGAGCAGTACTTC. This sequence encodes CASSLSGRVASTYEQYF. Full variable domain (rest looked up from reference TRBV5-1 and TRBJ2-7): KAGVTQTPRYLIKTRGQQVTLSCSPISGHRSVSWYQQTPGQGLQFLFEYFSETQRNKGNFPGRFSGRQFSNSRSEMNVSTLELGDSALYLCASSLSGRVASTYEQYFGPGTRLTVT.

The rearrangement uses TRBV10-3 and TRBJ2-7; the D is unclear. This CDR3 spans 11 amino acids. The germline V gene has CDR1 ENHRY and CDR2 SYGVKD. The germline V and J ends were trimmed by 10 bases and 5 bases, with 12 bases remaining between them. The CDR3 loop is CATRLFDEQYF. CDR3 coding DNA: TGTGCCACCAGATTATTCGACGAGCAGTACTTC.

This clone was counted only a few times. The chain joins TRBV18 to TRBJ1-6; 9 bases map to TRBD1. Germline V gene lookup returns CDR1 KGHSH and CDR2 LQKENI. J gave up 8 bases and V 5 bases, and 7 bases lay outside the gene matches. This CDR3 comprises 15 residues. In DNA, the CDR3 is TGTGCCAGCTCAGCCAGACAGGGGGTCGATTCACCCCTCCACTTT. This codes for CASSARQGVDSPLHF.

This clone showed up just a few times. The rearrangement links TRBV29-1 to TRBJ2-1, with a possible D match to TRBD2 (5 bases). The CDR3 length is 13 residues. V lost 3 bases, J lost 7 bases, and 13 bases lay in between. From germline, CDR1 is SQVTM and CDR2 ANQGSEA. CDR3 nucleotide sequence: TGCAGCGTTGATTACGGGAAACGGAATGAGCAGTTCTTC. Amino acids: CSVDYGKRNEQFF.

As DNA, the CDR3 is TGTGCCAGCAGCCAAGGGGGCCCCGGGACACAGTCGGGCTACACCTTC. Amino acids: CASSQGGPGTQSGYTF. V is TRBV14 and J is TRBJ1-2, with D maybe TRBD1 (6 bases). The CDR3 is 16 amino acids. V was shortened by 1 base and J by 8 bases, with 20 bases between the two germline ends. Germline V gene sequence: CDR1 SGHDN, CDR2 FVKESK.

As regards this clone: The same CDR3 also results from other DNA sequences found in this sample. This chain connects TRBV30 to TRBJ1-1, with a weak D call TRBD1 (6 bases). CDR1 and CDR2 from the germline V gene are GTSNPN and SVGIG (reference sequence). The V gene lost 0 bases and the J gene lost 4 bases, with 9 bases spanning the gap. The CDR3 length is 13 residues. CDR3 sequence reads: CAWSVEGGTEAFF. The CDR3 nucleotides read TGTGCCTGGAGTGTTGAAGGGGGCACTGAAGCTTTCTTT.

The sample holds many counts of this clone. This chain joins TRBV9 and TRBJ2-1, with 8 bases matching TRBD2. V was pared by 3 bases and J by 2 bases, with 4 bases of the junction left unmatched. The V gene's germline CDR1 is SGDLS and CDR2 YYNGEE. The CDR3 is 15 amino acids. This CDR3 is CASSGYSGTYNEQFF. The CDR3 DNA reads TGTGCCAGCAGCGGTTATAGCGGGACCTACAATGAGCAGTTCTTC.

The CDR3 spells CATSRDRADTQYF. CDR3 sequence (DNA): TGTGCCACCAGCAGAGATCGGGCAGATACGCAGTATTTT. The chain combines TRBV15 with TRBJ2-3; D call uncertain. The CDR3 has 13 amino acids. V was pared by 0 bases and J by 4 bases, with 5 bases between. Germline loops: CDR1 LNHNV, CDR2 YYDKDF (reference sequence).

V is TRBV7-9 and J is TRBJ2-3; perhaps TRBD2 as D (5 bases). CDR1 SEHNR and CDR2 FQNEAQ come from the germline V gene (reference sequence). The CDR3 is 13 amino acids. Trimming removed 5 bases from V and 4 bases from J, with 10 bases in between. The CDR3 DNA sequence: TGTGCCAGCAGCCCGCCCGGGGCAGATACGCAGTATTTT. Its protein is CASSPPGADTQYF.

This clone was recorded a few times. V is TRBV7-3 and J is TRBJ1-2; 9 bases line up with TRBD1. Unmatched junction bases numbered 6, after V lost 4 bases and J lost 3 bases. The CDR3 consists of 15 residues. Germline CDR1 SGHTA, CDR2 FQGTGA. CDR3 region: CASSYRDRVDYGYTF. The CDR3 bases are TGTGCCAGCAGCTACCGGGACAGGGTGGACTATGGCTACACCTTC.

The table lists this clone with a few counts. CDR3 residues: CSARSYEQYF. The CDR3, as DNA: TGCAGTGCTCGGAGCTACGAGCAGTACTTC. The rearrangement joins TRBV20-1 to TRBJ2-7; no clear D gene. The V gene's germline CDR1 is DFQATT and CDR2 SNEGSKA (reference sequence). This CDR3 has 10 residues. V was cut by 5 bases and J by 3 bases, with 5 bases left in between.

The J gene is TRBJ1-6, the V gene TRBV6-5; D is undetermined. CDR3 length: 14 residues. The V gene lost 5 bases and the J gene lost 7 bases, with 12 bases spanning the gap. CDR1 and CDR2 from the germline V gene are MNHEY and SVGAGI. The CDR3, as DNA: TGTGCCAGCAGTCCGCCTGGTGGCAATTCACCCCTCCACTTT. Translation: CASSPPGGNSPLHF.

The gene calls are TRBV2 and TRBJ1-5; D possibly corresponds to TRBD1 (5 bases). The CDR3 consists of 13 residues. The germline V gene encodes CDR1 SNHLY and CDR2 FYNNEI. V dropped 4 bases and J dropped 6 bases, with 10 bases sitting between them. CDR3 sequence (DNA): TGTGCCAGCAGTGTCTCGGGGGTTCAGCCCCAGCATTTT. Its protein is CASSVSGVQPQHF.

The rearrangement joins TRBV28 to TRBJ2-2; TRBD2 agrees at 8 bases. The J segment lost 4 bases and the V segment lost 8 bases, leaving 9 bases of the junction unmatched. Per the germline V gene, CDR1 is MDHEN and CDR2 is SYDVKM. The CDR3 has 15 residues. CDR3 coding DNA: TGTGCCAGCTCTTCCGGGGGGGAGTCCACCGGGGAGCTGTTTTTT. This encodes CASSSGGESTGELFF.